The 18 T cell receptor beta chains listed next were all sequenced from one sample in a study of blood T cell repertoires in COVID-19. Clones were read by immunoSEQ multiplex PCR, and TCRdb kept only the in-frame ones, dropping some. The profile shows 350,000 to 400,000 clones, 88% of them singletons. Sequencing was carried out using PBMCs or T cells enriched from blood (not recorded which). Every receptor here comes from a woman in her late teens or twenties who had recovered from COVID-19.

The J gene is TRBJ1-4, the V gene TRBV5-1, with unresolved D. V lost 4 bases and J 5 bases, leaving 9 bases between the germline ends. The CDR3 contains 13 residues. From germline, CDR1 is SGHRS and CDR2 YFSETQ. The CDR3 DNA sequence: TGCGCCAGCAGCAGGACGGGGAATGAAAAACTGTTTTTT. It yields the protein CASSRTGNEKLFF. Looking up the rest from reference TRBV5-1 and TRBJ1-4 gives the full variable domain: KAGVTQTPRYLIKTRGQQVTLSCSPISGHRSVSWYQQTPGQGLQFLFEYFSETQRNKGNFPGRFSGRQFSNSRSEMNVSTLELGDSALYLCASSRTGNEKLFFGSGTQLSVL.

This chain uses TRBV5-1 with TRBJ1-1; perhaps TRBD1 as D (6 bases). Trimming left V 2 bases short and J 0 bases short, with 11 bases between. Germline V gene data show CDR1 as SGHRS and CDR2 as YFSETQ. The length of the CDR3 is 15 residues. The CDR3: CASSLNRVMNTEAFF. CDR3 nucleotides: TGCGCCAGCAGCTTAAACAGGGTAATGAACACTGAAGCTTTCTTT.

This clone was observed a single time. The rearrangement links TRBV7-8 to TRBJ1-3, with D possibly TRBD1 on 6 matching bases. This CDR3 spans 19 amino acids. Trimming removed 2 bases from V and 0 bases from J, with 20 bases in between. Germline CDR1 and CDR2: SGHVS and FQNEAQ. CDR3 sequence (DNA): TGTGCCAGCAGCTTAAAACCGGGACACGGACTTCTCTCTGGAAACACCATATATTTT. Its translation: CASSLKPGHGLLSGNTIYF.

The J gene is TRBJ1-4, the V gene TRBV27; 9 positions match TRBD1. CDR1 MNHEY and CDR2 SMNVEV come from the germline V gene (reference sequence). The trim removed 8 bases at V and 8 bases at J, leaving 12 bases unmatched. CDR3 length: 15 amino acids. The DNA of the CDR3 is TGTGCCAGCCGCCCGGGGGACAGGGTCGGGGAAAAACTGTTTTTT. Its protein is CASRPGDRVGEKLFF.

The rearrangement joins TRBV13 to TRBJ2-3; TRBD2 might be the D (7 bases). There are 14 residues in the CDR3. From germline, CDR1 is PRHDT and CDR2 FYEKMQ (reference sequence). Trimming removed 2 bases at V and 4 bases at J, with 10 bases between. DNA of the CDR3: TGTGCCAGCAGCTTATACGGGGGGCCAGATACGCAGTATTTT. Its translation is CASSLYGGPDTQYF.

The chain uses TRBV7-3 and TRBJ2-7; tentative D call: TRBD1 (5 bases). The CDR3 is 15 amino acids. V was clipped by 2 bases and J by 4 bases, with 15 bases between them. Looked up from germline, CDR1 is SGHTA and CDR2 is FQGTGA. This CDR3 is CASSLYSGPGYEQYF. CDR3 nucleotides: TGTGCCAGCAGCTTATATTCCGGGCCAGGGTACGAGCAGTACTTC.

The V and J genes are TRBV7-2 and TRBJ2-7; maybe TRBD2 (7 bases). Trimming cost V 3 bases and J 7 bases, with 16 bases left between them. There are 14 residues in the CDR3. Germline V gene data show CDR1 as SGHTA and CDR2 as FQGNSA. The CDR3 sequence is CASSFWGGAREQYF. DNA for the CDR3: TGTGCCAGCAGCTTCTGGGGGGGGGCTCGTGAGCAGTACTTC. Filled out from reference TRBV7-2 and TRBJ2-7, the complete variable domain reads GAGVSQSPSNKVTEKGKDVELRCDPISGHTALYWYRQSLGQGLEFLIYFQGNSAPDKSGLPSDRFSAERTGGSVSTLTIQRTQQEDSAVYLCASSFWGGAREQYFGPGTRLTVT.

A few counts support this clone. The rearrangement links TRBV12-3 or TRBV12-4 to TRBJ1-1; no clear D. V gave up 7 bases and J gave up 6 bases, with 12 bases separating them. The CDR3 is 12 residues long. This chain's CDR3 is CASIGVGAEAFF. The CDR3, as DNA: TGTGCCAGCATCGGGGTTGGGGCTGAAGCTTTCTTT.

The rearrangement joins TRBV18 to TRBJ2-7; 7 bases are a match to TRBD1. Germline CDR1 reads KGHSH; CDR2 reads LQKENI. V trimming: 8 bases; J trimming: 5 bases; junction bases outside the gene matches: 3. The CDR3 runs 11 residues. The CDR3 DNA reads TGTGCCAGCGCGACAGGGAACGAGCAGTACTTC. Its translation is CASATGNEQYF.

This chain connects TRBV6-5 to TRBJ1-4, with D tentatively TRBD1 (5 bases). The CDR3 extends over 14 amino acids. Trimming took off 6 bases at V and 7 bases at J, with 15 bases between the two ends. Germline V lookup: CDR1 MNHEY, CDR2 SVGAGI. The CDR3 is CASRPRVWGEKLFF. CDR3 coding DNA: TGTGCCAGCAGACCCAGGGTGTGGGGTGAAAAACTGTTTTTT.

Here the CDR3 reads CAWCRSGGGDTQYF. In nucleotides, the CDR3 is TGTGCCTGGTGTAGGAGCGGGGGGGGCGATACGCAGTATTTT. The rearrangement uses TRBV30 and TRBJ2-3; 10 bases align to TRBD2. V shed 5 bases and J 6 bases; nucleotides not matched to a gene: 8. This CDR3 spans 14 amino acids. Germline values: CDR1 GTSNPN, CDR2 SVGIG (reference sequence).

CDR3 in DNA: TGTGCCAGCTCTGGGTCCCGGAGCCAAGAGACCCAGTACTTC. It codes for CASSGSRSQETQYF. The chain links TRBV6-5 to TRBJ2-5; D gene uncertain. In germline, CDR1 is MNHEY, CDR2 SVGAGI. V was shortened by 8 bases and J by 1 base, with 14 bases between the two germline ends. The CDR3 has 14 amino acids.

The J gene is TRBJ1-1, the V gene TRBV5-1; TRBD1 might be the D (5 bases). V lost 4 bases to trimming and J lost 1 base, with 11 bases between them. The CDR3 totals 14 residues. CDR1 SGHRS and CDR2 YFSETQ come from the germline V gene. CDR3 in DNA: TGCGCCAGCAGCAGCTACGACAGGAACACTGAAGCTTTCTTT. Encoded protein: CASSSYDRNTEAFF.

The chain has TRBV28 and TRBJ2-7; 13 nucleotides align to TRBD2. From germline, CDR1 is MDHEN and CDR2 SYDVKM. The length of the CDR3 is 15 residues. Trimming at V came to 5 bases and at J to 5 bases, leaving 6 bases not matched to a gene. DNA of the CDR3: TGTGCCAGCAGTCCGGTGGGACTAGCGGGGCACGAGCAGTACTTC. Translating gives CASSPVGLAGHEQYF. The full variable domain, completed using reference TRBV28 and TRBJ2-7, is DVKVTQSSRYLVKRTGEKVFLECVQDMDHENMFWYRQDPGLGLRLIYFSYDVKMKEKGDIPEGYSVSREKKERFSLILESASTNQTSMYLCASSPVGLAGHEQYFGPGTRLTVT.

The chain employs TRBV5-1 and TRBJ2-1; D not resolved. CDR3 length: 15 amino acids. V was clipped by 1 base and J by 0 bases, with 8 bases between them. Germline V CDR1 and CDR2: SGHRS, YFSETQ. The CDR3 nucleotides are TGCGCCAGCAGCTTGAGCATCGACTCCTACAATGAGCAGTTCTTC. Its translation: CASSLSIDSYNEQFF.

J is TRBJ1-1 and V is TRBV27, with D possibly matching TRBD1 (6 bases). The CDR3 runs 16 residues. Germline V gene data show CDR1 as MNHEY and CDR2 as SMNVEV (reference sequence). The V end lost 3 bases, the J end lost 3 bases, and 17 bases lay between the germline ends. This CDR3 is CASSLRAGVRDTEAFF. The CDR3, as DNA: TGTGCCAGCAGTTTGCGGGCAGGGGTCAGGGACACTGAAGCTTTCTTT.

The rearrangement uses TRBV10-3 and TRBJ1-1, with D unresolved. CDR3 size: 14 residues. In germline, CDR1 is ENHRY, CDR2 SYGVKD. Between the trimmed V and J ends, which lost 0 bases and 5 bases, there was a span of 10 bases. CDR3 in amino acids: CAISESRVGTEAFF. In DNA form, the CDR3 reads TGTGCCATCAGTGAGTCGAGGGTAGGGACTGAAGCTTTCTTT.

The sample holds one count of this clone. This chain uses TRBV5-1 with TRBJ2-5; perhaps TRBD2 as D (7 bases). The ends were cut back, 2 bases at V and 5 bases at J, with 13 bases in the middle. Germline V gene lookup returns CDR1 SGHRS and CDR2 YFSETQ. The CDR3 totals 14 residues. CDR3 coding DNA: TGCGCCAGCAGCTTAGGGGGGGCCACGGAGACCCAGTACTTC. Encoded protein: CASSLGGATETQYF.